This paragraph reports one T cell receptor (beta chain). The antigen is undetermined. The data derive from a study of T cell responses to AZD1222 COVID-19 vaccine. V shed 0 bases and J shed 4 bases, with 16 bases lying between them. The germline V gene has CDR1 LNHNV and CDR2 YYDKDF (reference sequence). This CDR3 has 17 amino acids. General study findings and limits: A rise in Spike-specific TCR breadth and depth followed two AZD1222 doses.

Generated by immunoSEQ multiplex PCR, the TCRdb table keeps only in-frame clones and is missing some. Among around 80,000 clones listed, 80% to 95% were seen once. The chain links TRBV15 to TRBJ2-1; D is ambiguous. The sequenced sample was peripheral blood, obtained 28 days after the second AZD1222 dose. The origin of this receptor is an adult who received the AZD1222 COVID-19 vaccine. CDR3 loop: CATSRDFATGVYNEQFF. For the CDR3, the DNA is TGTGCCACCAGCAGAGATTTTGCTACTGGTGTGTACAATGAGCAGTTCTTC.